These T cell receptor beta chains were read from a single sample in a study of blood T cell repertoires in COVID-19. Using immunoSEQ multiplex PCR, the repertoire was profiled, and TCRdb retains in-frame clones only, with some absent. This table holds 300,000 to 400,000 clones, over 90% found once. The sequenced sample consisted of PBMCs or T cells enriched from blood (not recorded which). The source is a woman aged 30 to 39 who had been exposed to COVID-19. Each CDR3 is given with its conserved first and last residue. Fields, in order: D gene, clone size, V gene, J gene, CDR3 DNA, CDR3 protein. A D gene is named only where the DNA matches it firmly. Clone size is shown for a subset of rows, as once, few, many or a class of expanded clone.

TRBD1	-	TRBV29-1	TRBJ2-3	TGCAGCGTTTGGGGGCGTGGGACAGGGGGATTCCTAGGAGATACGCAGTATTTT	CSVWGRGTGGFLGDTQYF
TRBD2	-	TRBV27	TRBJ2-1	TGTGCCAGCAGTTTCGGTGGGGCGACTAGCGGCAACAATGAGCAGTTCTTC	CASSFGGATSGNNEQFF
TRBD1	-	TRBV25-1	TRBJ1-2	TGTGCCAGCAGTGTGACAGGGAGTGGCTACACCTTC	CASSVTGSGYTF
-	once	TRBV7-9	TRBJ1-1	TGTGCCAGCAGCTTAAAGGGGCGAACTGAAGCTTTCTTT	CASSLKGRTEAFF
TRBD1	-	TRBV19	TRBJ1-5	TGTGCCAGTAACGACAGGGGGCTGCGTCAGCCCCAGCATTTT	CASNDRGLRQPQHF
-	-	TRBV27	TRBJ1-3	TGTGCCAGCAGTTTCCGGAGGGATGCTGGAAACACCATATATTTT	CASSFRRDAGNTIYF
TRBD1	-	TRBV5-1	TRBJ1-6	TGCGCCAGCAGCTTCCAAGACAGGGACAAGGCACCCCTCCACTTT	CASSFQDRDKAPLHF
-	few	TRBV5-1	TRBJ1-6	TGCGCCAGCAGCTTGGCGGTTTATAATTCACCCCTCCACTTT	CASSLAVYNSPLHF
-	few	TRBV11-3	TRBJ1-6	TGTGCCAGCAGCTTAGAGAGGAATTCACCCCTCCACTTT	CASSLERNSPLHF
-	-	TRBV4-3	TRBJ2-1	TGCGCCAGCAGCCCACTACGGGGGGCCTCCTACAATGAGCAGTTCTTC	CASSPLRGASYNEQFF
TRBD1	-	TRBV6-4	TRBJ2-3	TGTGCCAGCAGTGAGGGACAGAGCCCAGATACGCAGTATTTT	CASSEGQSPDTQYF
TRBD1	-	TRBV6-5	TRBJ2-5	TGTGCCAGCAGCTCACAGGGGAATCAAGAGACCCAGTACTTC	CASSSQGNQETQYF
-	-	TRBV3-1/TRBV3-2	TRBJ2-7	TGTGCCAGCAGCCACCTGGGGGGGGGCAACGAGCAGTACTTC	CASSHLGGGNEQYF
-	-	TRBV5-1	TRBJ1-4	TGCGCCAGCAGCTTGGCCGTCGGGGGGCGCCGGGAAAAACTGTTTTTT	CASSLAVGGRREKLFF
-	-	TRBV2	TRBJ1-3	TGTGCCAGCAGTGAATCTCGGGGAAACACCATATATTTT	CASSESRGNTIYF
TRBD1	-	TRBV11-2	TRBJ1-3	TGTGCCAGCAGCTTAACAGGGGGCCCGTGGGACACCATATATTTT	CASSLTGGPWDTIYF